Below are 23 T cell receptor beta chains sequenced from a single sample in a study of PD-1 blockade in classical Hodgkin lymphoma. Patients all relapsed after autologous stem cell transplantation, and there was variation in brentuximab vedotin exposure. Repertoires were generated with immunoSEQ multiplex PCR, while TCRdb's copy carries only in-frame clones and drops some. The data hold 66,000 or so clones, with 60% to 80% observed a single time. This material consisted of peripheral blood mononuclear cells (PBMCs), taken before the second cycle of nivolumab. The receptors come from a human donor with classical Hodgkin lymphoma.

The chain has TRBV10-3 and TRBJ2-1; tentative D call: TRBD1 (5 bases). The CDR3 extends over 13 amino acids. CDR1 ENHRY and CDR2 SYGVKD come from the germline V gene. V lost 10 bases to trimming and J lost 2 bases, with 12 bases between them. In nucleotides, the CDR3 is TGTGCCACCGGCAGGGTCACCTACAATGAGCAGTTCTTC. Translation gives CATGRVTYNEQFF.

The chain uses TRBV4-1 and TRBJ2-7; 9 bases align to TRBD2. This CDR3 is 13 amino acids long. J lost 5 bases, V lost 4 bases, and 3 bases had no gene match. CDR1 is MGHRA, CDR2 YSYEKL, per germline. The DNA of the CDR3 is TGCGCCAGCAGCCTTAGCGGGAGCCACGAGCAGTACTTC. Its translation is CASSLSGSHEQYF.

V usage is TRBV6-6 and J usage is TRBJ2-1; perhaps D is TRBD1 or TRBD2 (5 bases each). V was trimmed by 3 bases and J by 0 bases, leaving 9 bases between them. There are 15 residues in the CDR3. Per germline, CDR1 MNHNY and CDR2 SVGAGI (reference sequence). The chain's CDR3 is CASSYKGSSYNEQFF. The CDR3 DNA reads as TGTGCCAGCAGTTATAAGGGGAGCTCCTACAATGAGCAGTTCTTC.

The chain is built from TRBV5-1 and TRBJ1-1; D gene ambiguous. The CDR3 loop spans 14 amino acids. V was clipped by 4 bases and J by 4 bases, with 14 bases between them. Germline V gene sequence: CDR1 SGHRS, CDR2 YFSETQ. The chain's CDR3 is CASSPTEIATEAFF. CDR3 bases: TGCGCCAGCAGCCCCACAGAAATCGCCACTGAAGCTTTCTTT.

The chain is built from TRBV25-1 and TRBJ2-7; D tentatively reads TRBD1 or TRBD2 (6 bases each). In germline, CDR1 is MGHDK, CDR2 SYGVNS. Trimming took off 4 bases at V and 6 bases at J, with 13 bases between the two ends. This CDR3 region has 13 residues. Here the CDR3 reads CASSVVGGREQYF. The CDR3 bases are TGTGCCAGCAGTGTGGTAGGGGGGCGCGAGCAGTACTTC.

The CDR3 spells CASSAGQGSFF. The CDR3, as DNA: TGTGCCAGCTCAGCGGGACAGGGAAGCTTCTTC. V usage is TRBV18 and J usage is TRBJ2-1, with TRBD1 matching over 9 bases. CDR1 KGHSH and CDR2 LQKENI come from the germline V gene. The V gene end was trimmed by 5 bases and the J gene end by 16 bases; junction bases not matched to a gene: 6. This CDR3 spans 11 amino acids.

A note on this clone: Other DNA sequences in this sample translate to the same CDR3. This rearrangement joins TRBV7-9 to TRBJ1-5; D not certain. The CDR3 extends over 13 amino acids. Germline lookup yields CDR1 SEHNR and CDR2 FQNEAQ (reference sequence). Deletions cut 3 bases from V and 2 bases from J, with 5 bases between. DNA for the CDR3: TGTGCCAGCAGCTTTGGGGGCAATCAGCCCCAGCATTTT. Protein sequence: CASSFGGNQPQHF.

The chain links TRBV4-1 to TRBJ2-1, with 12 bases matching TRBD1. The trim removed 4 bases at V and 10 bases at J, leaving 11 bases unmatched. Germline V gene lookup returns CDR1 MGHRA and CDR2 YSYEKL. The CDR3 consists of 16 residues. The CDR3 loop is CASSRSVGQGAGEQFF. Written as DNA, the CDR3 is TGCGCCAGCAGCCGCTCGGTGGGACAGGGGGCTGGAGAGCAGTTCTTC.

This clone was counted only a few times. The rearrangement uses TRBV19 and TRBJ2-3; D is uncertain. Per germline, CDR1 LNHDA and CDR2 SQIVND (reference sequence). Trimming cost V 0 bases and J 3 bases, with 10 bases left between them. This CDR3 is built from 15 residues. The CDR3 region is CASSIEVRKTDTQYF. The CDR3 DNA follows: TGTGCCAGTAGTATAGAGGTCAGGAAAACAGATACGCAGTATTTT.

The chain carries TRBV27 and TRBJ2-5, with a possible D match to TRBD1 (6 bases). Germline loops: CDR1 MNHEY, CDR2 SMNVEV (reference sequence). Trimming shortened V by 5 bases and J by 5 bases, and 12 bases separated the two germline ends. This CDR3 contains 13 residues. The CDR3 nucleotides are TGTGCCAGCAGTGATACAGGGCTCGAGACCCAGTACTTC. Its protein product is CASSDTGLETQYF.

The V call is TRBV6-1, the J call TRBJ1-2; D not certain. Between the trimmed V and J ends, which lost 7 bases and 8 bases, there was a span of 14 bases. CDR1 and CDR2 from the germline V gene are MNHNS and SASEGT. CDR3 size: 12 residues. The CDR3 region is CASMFPLQGYTF. CDR3 DNA sequence: TGTGCCAGCATGTTTCCTCTCCAAGGCTACACCTTC.

This clone was counted a single time. The chain carries TRBV11-2 and TRBJ2-7; TRBD2 matches 7 bases. The CDR3 covers 15 residues. The germline CDR1 and CDR2 sequences are SGHAT and FQNNGV. After removal of 2 bases from V and 2 bases from J, the junction contained 6 bases not matched to a gene. The CDR3 region has the DNA TGTGCCAGCAGCTTAATTGGGGGGGGAGCCTACGAGCAGTACTTC. As protein: CASSLIGGGAYEQYF.

This clone was counted a single time. The chain carries TRBV7-2 and TRBJ1-1; 9 bases align to TRBD1. The V gene end was trimmed by 9 bases and the J gene end by 4 bases; junction bases not matched to a gene: 6. The CDR3 covers 13 residues. CDR1 and CDR2 (germline): SGHTA, FQGNSA. CDR3 bases: TGTGCCAGAATACAGACAGGGGGCACTGAAGCTTTCTTT. Residues: CARIQTGGTEAFF.

This chain links TRBV7-9 with TRBJ2-7; D gene ambiguous. Germline lookup yields CDR1 SEHNR and CDR2 FQNEAQ (reference sequence). The CDR3 contains 14 residues. Trimming removed 4 bases from V and 4 bases from J, with 14 bases in between. The CDR3 nucleotides are TGTGCCAGCAGCTCCCCCTGGGGTCGGTACGAGCAGTACTTC. Translating it yields CASSSPWGRYEQYF.

V is TRBV9 and J is TRBJ2-7; tentative D call: TRBD1 (5 bases). Germline CDR1 and CDR2: SGDLS and YYNGEE. This CDR3 spans 14 amino acids. V was trimmed by 3 bases and J by 1 base, leaving 11 bases between them. The CDR3 DNA reads TGTGCCAGCAGCGAATACGGACATTCCTACGAGCAGTACTTC. The encoded protein is CASSEYGHSYEQYF.

The chain carries TRBV21-1 and TRBJ2-1; the table gives TRBD2 as D, unverified against the DNA. TRBV21-1 is described as a pseudogene. The CDR3 has 16 residues. The CDR3 protein is CASSTHPRTRCGEQFF. The CDR3 nucleotides read TGTGCCAGCAGCACCCATCCGAGGACTAGATGTGGCGAGCAGTTCTTC.

The rearrangement links TRBV15 to TRBJ2-5; 10 bases line up with TRBD2. V dropped 0 bases and J dropped 4; count of bases not matched to a gene: 2. This CDR3 has 15 residues. Germline-derived CDR1 and CDR2 are LNHNV and YYDKDF (reference sequence). This chain's CDR3 is CATSRDPSGRETQYF. DNA of the CDR3: TGTGCCACCAGCAGAGATCCTAGCGGGAGAGAGACCCAGTACTTC.

This clone appeared a single time. This chain connects TRBV30 to TRBJ2-1, with TRBD2 identical over 9 bases. From germline, CDR1 is GTSNPN and CDR2 SVGIG (reference sequence). J lost 3 bases, V lost 5 bases, and 17 bases had no gene match. The CDR3 has 18 amino acids. The CDR3 DNA is TGTGCCTGGGGGGCCGCCGTCTGGACTAGCGTAGTCTACAATGAGCAGTTCTTC. It yields the protein CAWGAAVWTSVVYNEQFF.

The chain combines TRBV11-2 with TRBJ2-7; D gene unclear. The length of the CDR3 is 12 residues. V was clipped by 2 bases and J by 4 bases, with 6 bases between them. Germline CDR1 and CDR2: SGHAT and FQNNGV. The CDR3 nucleotides read TGTGCCAGCAGCTTATCCCCATACGAGCAGTACTTC. Residues: CASSLSPYEQYF.

This clone was seen repeatedly, ten times or more. The J gene is TRBJ1-1, the V gene TRBV19, with D possibly being TRBD1 (5 bases). The V end was cut by 0 bases, the J end by 0 bases, with 8 bases between. This CDR3 region has 15 residues. The V gene's germline CDR1 is LNHDA and CDR2 SQIVND (reference sequence). CDR3 sequence reads: CASSIEGDLNTEAFF. The CDR3 region has the DNA TGTGCCAGTAGTATAGAGGGGGACCTGAACACTGAAGCTTTCTTT. The complete variable domain, with remaining parts taken from reference TRBV19 and TRBJ1-1, reads DGGITQSPKYLFRKEGQNVTLSCEQNLNHDAMYWYRQDPGQGLRLIYYSQIVNDFQKGDIAEGYSVSREKKESFPLTVTSAQKNPTAFYLCASSIEGDLNTEAFFGQGTRLTVV.

This CDR3 reads CASSENVGTEAFF. CDR3 nucleotide sequence: TGCGCCAGCAGCGAAAACGTGGGCACTGAAGCTTTCTTT. The chain joins TRBV5-1 to TRBJ1-1; no definite D call. CDR1 is SGHRS and CDR2 is YFSETQ in the germline V gene. This CDR3 contains 13 residues. Trimming removed 4 bases from V and 4 bases from J, with 11 bases in between.

V and J are TRBV2 and TRBJ2-6, with D maybe TRBD1 (6 bases). Per the germline V gene, CDR1 is SNHLY and CDR2 is FYNNEI. Trimming removed 5 bases at V and 1 base at J, with 18 bases between. This CDR3 has 18 amino acids. CDR3 residues: CASSPLRQDFSGANVLTF. The CDR3 DNA sequence: TGTGCCAGCAGTCCTCTGAGACAGGATTTTTCTGGGGCCAACGTCCTGACTTTC.

The V and J genes are TRBV5-1 and TRBJ1-6; the match to TRBD1 covers 7 bases. The CDR3 has 15 residues. The V and J ends lost 4 bases and 9 bases, in that order; junction bases with no gene match: 10. Germline-derived CDR1 and CDR2 are SGHRS and YFSETQ. The CDR3 here is CASSPMTGSTSPLHF. In DNA, the CDR3 is TGCGCCAGCAGCCCCATGACAGGGTCAACTTCACCCCTCCACTTT.